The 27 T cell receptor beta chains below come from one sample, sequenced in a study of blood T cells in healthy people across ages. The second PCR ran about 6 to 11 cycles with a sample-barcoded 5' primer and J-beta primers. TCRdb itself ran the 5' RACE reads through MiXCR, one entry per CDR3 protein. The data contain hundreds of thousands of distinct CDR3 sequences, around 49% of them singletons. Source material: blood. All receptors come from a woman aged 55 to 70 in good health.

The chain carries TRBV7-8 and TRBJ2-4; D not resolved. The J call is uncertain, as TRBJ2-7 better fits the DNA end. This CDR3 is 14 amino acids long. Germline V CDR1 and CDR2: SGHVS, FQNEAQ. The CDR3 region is CASSFPESFYEQYF. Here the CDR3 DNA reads TGTGCCAGCAGCTTTCCTGAGTCCTTCTACGAGCAGTACTTC.

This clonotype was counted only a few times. For the CDR3, the DNA is TGTGCCAGCAGCCTAGGCGGCGGGAATTACAATGAGCAGTTCTTC. Encoded protein: CASSLGGGNYNEQFF. The chain is built from TRBV11-2 and TRBJ2-1; tentatively, D is TRBD2 (6 bases). Germline V gene data show CDR1 as SGHAT and CDR2 as FQNNGV. The CDR3 sequence is 15 residues long. The V gene lost 5 bases and the J gene lost 4 bases, with 15 bases spanning the gap.

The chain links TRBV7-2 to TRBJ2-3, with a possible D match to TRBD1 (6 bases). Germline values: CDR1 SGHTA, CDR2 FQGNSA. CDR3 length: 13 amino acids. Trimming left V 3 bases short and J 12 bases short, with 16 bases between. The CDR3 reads CASSLVVRDNQYF. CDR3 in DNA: TGTGCCAGCAGCTTGGTGGTCCGGGACAATCAGTATTTT.

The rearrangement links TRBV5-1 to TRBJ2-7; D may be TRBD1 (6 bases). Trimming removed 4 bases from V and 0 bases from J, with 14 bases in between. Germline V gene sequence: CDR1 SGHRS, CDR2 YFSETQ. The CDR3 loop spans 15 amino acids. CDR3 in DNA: TGCGCCAGCAGCCTTACGGGACATCCCTCCTACGAGCAGTACTTC. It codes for CASSLTGHPSYEQYF.

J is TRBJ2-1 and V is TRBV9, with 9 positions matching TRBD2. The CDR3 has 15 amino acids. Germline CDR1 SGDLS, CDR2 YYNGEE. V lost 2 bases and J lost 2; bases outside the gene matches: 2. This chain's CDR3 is CASSVPSGTYNEQFF. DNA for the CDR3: TGTGCCAGCAGCGTGCCTAGCGGGACCTACAATGAGCAGTTCTTC.

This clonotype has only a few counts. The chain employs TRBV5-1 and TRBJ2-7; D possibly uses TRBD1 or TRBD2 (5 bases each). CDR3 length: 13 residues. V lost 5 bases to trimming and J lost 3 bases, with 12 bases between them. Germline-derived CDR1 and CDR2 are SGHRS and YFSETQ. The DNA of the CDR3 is TGCGCCAGCAGTGTAGGGGACGGCTACGAGCAGTACTTC. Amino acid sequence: CASSVGDGYEQYF.

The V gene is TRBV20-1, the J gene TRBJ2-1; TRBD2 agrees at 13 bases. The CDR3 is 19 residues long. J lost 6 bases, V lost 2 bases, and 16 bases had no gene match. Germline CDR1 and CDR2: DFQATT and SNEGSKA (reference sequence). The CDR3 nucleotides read TGCAGTGCTAGAAGGAACCGCTTATCACTAGCGGGAGGGCCCAATGAGCAGTTCTTC. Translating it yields CSARRNRLSLAGGPNEQFF.

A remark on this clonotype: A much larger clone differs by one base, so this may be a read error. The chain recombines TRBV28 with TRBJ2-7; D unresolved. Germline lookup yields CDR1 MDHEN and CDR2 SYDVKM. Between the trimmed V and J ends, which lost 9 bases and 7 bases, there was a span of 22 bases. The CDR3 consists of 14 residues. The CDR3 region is CASSNYRSYNEQYF. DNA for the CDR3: TGTGCCAGTAGTAACTATCGCTCCTACAATGAGCAGTACTTC.

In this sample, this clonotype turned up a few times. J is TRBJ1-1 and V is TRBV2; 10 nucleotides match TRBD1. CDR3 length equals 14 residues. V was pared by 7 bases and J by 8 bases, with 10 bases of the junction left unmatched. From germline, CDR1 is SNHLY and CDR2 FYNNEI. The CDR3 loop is CASTVRTGGGEAFF. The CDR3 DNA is TGTGCCAGCACCGTTAGGACAGGGGGTGGAGAAGCTTTCTTT.

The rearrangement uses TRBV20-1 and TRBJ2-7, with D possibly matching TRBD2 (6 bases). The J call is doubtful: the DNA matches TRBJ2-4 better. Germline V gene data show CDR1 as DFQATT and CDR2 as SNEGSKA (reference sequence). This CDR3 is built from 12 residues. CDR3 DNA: TGCAGTGCGGAGGAGGGGTCAAACATTCAGTACTTC. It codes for CSAEEGSNIQYF.

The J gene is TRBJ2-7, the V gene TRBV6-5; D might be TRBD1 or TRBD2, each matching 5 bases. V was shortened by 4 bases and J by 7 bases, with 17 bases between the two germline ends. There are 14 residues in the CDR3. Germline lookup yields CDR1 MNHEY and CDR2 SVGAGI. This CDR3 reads CASSLGTSNEEQYF. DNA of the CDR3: TGTGCCAGCAGTTTGGGGACGTCCAATGAGGAGCAGTACTTC.

CDR3: CASSQGLAGVGHEQYF. CDR3 coding DNA: TGCGCCAGCAGCCAAGGACTAGCGGGAGTGGGCCACGAGCAGTACTTC. The chain couples TRBV4-3 to TRBJ2-7; 12 nucleotides line up with TRBD2. With V trimmed by 1 base and J by 5 bases, 6 bases remained unmatched. In germline, CDR1 is LGHNA, CDR2 YSLEER. The CDR3 runs 16 residues.

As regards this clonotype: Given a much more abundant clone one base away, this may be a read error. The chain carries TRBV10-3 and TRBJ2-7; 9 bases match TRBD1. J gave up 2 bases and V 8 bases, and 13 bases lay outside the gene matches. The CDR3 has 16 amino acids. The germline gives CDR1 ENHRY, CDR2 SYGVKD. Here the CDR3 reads CAILRRDRECAYEQYF. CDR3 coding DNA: TGTGCCATCCTACGCCGGGACAGGGAATGCGCCTACGAGCAGTACTTC.

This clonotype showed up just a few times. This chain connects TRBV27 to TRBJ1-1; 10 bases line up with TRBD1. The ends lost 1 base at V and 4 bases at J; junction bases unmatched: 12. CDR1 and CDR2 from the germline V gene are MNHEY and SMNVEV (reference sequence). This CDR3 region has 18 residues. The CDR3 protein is CASSLLSTGGSPGTEAFF. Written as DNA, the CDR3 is TGTGCCAGCAGTTTATTGTCGACAGGGGGCAGCCCAGGCACTGAAGCTTTCTTT.

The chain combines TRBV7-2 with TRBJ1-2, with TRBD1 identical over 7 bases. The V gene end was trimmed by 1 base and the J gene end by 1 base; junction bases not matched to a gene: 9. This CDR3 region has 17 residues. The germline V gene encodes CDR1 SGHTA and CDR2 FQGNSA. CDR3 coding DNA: TGTGCCAGCAGCTTAGGGGGGACAGCCTCGGATAACTATGGCTACACCTTC. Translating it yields CASSLGGTASDNYGYTF.

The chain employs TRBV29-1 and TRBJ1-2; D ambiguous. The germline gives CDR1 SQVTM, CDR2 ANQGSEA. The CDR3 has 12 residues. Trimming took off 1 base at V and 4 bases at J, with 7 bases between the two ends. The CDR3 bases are TGCAGCGTTGAAGGAGAAACCTATGGCTACACCTTC. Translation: CSVEGETYGYTF. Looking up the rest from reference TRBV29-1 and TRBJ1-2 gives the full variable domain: SAVISQKPSRDICQRGTSLTIQCQVDSQVTMMFWYRQQPGQSLTLIATANQGSEATYESGFVIDKFPISRPNLTFSTLTVSNMSPEDSSIYLCSVEGETYGYTFGSGTRLTVV.

CDR3 nucleotides: TGTGCCTGGAGTCGTGGGTCGCAAAAACTGTTTTTT. Translated, it gives CAWSRGSQKLFF. The chain is built from TRBV30 and TRBJ1-4, with D uncertain. V was cut by 2 bases and J by 9 bases, with 10 bases left in between. CDR3 length: 12 residues. In germline, CDR1 is GTSNPN, CDR2 SVGIG (reference sequence). The whole variable domain, remainder taken from reference TRBV30 and TRBJ1-4, is SQTIHQWPATLVQPVGSPLSLECTVEGTSNPNLYWYRQAAGRGLQLLFYSVGIGQISSEVPQNLSASRPQDRQFILSSKKLLLSDSGFYLCAWSRGSQKLFFGSGTQLSVL.

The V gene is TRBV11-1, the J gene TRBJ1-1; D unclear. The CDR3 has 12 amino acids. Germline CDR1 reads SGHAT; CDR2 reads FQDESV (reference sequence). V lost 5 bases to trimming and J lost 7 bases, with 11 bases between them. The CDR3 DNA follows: TGTGCCAGCAGCCCCGAAGATTATGAAGCTTTCTTT. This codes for CASSPEDYEAFF.

In nucleotides, the CDR3 is TGTGCCAGCAGTTCGCCGGGACGTTGGACGGGCTACACCTTC. Protein product: CASSSPGRWTGYTF. The chain joins TRBV6-5 to TRBJ1-2; D possibly corresponds to TRBD1 (5 bases). V lost 4 bases, J lost 8 bases, and 17 bases lay in between. The CDR3 totals 14 residues. The V gene's germline CDR1 is MNHEY and CDR2 SVGAGI.

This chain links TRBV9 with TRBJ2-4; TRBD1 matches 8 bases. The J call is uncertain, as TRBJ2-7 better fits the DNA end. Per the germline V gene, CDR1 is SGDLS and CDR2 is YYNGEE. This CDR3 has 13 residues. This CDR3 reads CASSGQGSGEQYF. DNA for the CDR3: TGTGCCAGCAGCGGACAGGGGTCGGGCGAGCAGTACTTC.

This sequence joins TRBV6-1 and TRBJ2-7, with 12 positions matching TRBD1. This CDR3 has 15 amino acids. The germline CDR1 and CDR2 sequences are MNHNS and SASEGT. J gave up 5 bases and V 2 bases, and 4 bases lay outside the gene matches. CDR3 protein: CASSERGQGANEQYF. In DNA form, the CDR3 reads TGTGCCAGCAGTGAAAGGGGACAGGGGGCGAACGAGCAGTACTTC.

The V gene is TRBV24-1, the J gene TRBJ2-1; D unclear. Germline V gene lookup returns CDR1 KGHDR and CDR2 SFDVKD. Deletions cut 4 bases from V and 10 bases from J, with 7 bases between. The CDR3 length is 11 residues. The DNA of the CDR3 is TGTGCCACCAGTGACCTTCAAGAGCAGTTCTTC. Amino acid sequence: CATSDLQEQFF.

This CDR3 reads CSASVGTIYEQYF. The CDR3 DNA is TGCAGTGCTAGTGTCGGGACGATCTACGAGCAGTACTTC. The genes are TRBV20-1 and TRBJ2-7; D may match TRBD1 or TRBD2 (5 bases each). The CDR3 consists of 13 residues. V gave up 3 bases and J gave up 3 bases, with 12 bases separating them. Germline CDR1 is DFQATT and CDR2 is SNEGSKA (reference sequence).

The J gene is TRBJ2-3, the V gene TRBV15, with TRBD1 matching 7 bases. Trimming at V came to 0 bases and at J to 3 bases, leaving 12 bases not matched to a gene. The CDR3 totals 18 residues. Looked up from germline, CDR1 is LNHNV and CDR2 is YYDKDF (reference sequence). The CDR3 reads CATSRDRIWDRNTDTQYF. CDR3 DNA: TGTGCCACCAGCAGAGATCGAATTTGGGACAGAAATACAGATACGCAGTATTTT.

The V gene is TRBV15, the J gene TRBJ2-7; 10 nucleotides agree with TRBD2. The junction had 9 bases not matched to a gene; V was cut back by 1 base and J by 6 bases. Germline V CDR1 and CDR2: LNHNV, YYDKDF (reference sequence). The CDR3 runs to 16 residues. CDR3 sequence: CATSRGVLAGRSEQYF. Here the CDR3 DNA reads TGTGCCACCAGCAGAGGCGTACTAGCGGGAAGGTCCGAGCAGTACTTC.

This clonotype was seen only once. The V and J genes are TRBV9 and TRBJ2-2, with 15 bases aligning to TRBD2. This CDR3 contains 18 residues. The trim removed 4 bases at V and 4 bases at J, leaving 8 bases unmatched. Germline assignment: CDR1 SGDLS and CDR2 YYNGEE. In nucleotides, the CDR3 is TGTGCCAGCAGCCCACGCCCGGGACTAGCGGGAGGCACCGGGGAGCTGTTTTTT. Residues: CASSPRPGLAGGTGELFF.

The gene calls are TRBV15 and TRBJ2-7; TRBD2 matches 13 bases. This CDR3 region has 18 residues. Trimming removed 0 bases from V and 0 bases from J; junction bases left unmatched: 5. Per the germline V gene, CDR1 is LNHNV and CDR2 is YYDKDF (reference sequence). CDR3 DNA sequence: TGTGCCACCAGCAGAGAGACTAGCGGGAGGCTGGACTCCTACGAGCAGTACTTC. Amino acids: CATSRETSGRLDSYEQYF.